The 28 T cell receptor beta chains below all came from one sample that was sequenced in a study of blood T cell repertoires in COVID-19. TCRdb's table, derived via immunoSEQ multiplex PCR, lists solely in-frame clones and lacks some. Of roughly 87,000 clones listed, about 85% are singletons. The source material was peripheral blood. These receptors were obtained from a woman of 80 years or more with COVID-19, enrolled during active disease.

The chain joins TRBV10-3 to TRBJ2-7; 8 nucleotides match TRBD2. V lost 6 bases to trimming and J lost 6 bases; unmatched junction nucleotides: 7. CDR3 length equals 13 residues. Germline CDR1 and CDR2: ENHRY and SYGVKD. The DNA for the CDR3 is TGTGCCATCAGCTCGGGGGGGCAGATCGAGCAGTACTTC. It is translated as CAISSGGQIEQYF.

V gene TRBV28 combines with J gene TRBJ2-7; tentatively, D is TRBD2 (5 bases). From germline, CDR1 is MDHEN and CDR2 SYDVKM. There are 15 residues in the CDR3. Trimming stripped 3 bases from V and 3 bases from J, with 15 bases between. The CDR3 sequence is CASSFRLDGVYEQYF. CDR3 in DNA: TGTGCCAGCAGTTTCCGGCTCGACGGGGTCTACGAGCAGTACTTC.

The rearrangement uses TRBV3-1 (or the pseudogene TRBV3-2) and TRBJ2-7; 12 bases align to TRBD2. The CDR3 extends over 15 amino acids. J gave up 7 bases and V 0 bases, and 4 bases lay outside the gene matches. Germline V gene lookup returns CDR1 LGHDT and CDR2 YNNKEL (reference sequence). The CDR3 coding sequence is TGTGCCAGCAGCCAAGATCTTCTAGCGGGAGGGGAGCAGTACTTC. Its translation is CASSQDLLAGGEQYF.

V and J are TRBV3-1 (or the pseudogene TRBV3-2) and TRBJ2-7, with 8 bases lining up with TRBD2. This CDR3 region has 14 residues. The germline V gene encodes CDR1 LGHDT and CDR2 YNNKEL (reference sequence). Unmatched junction bases numbered 4, after V lost 0 bases and J lost 6 bases. The CDR3 DNA reads TGTGCCAGCAGCCAAGATGGACTAGCCCCCGAGCAGTACTTC. It encodes CASSQDGLAPEQYF.

This clone was seen a few times. V and J are TRBV18 and TRBJ2-1; 8 nucleotides match TRBD2. The CDR3 extends over 13 amino acids. CDR1 is KGHSH, CDR2 LQKENI, per germline. The V segment lost 5 bases and the J segment 9 bases; nucleotides outside the gene matches: 6. The CDR3 nucleotides read TGTGCCAGCTCAGTGGGACTAGGGGTTGAGCAGTTCTTC. This gives the protein CASSVGLGVEQFF. Full variable domain (outside the CDR3, taken from reference TRBV18 and TRBJ2-1): NAGVMQNPRHLVRRRGQEARLRCSPMKGHSHVYWYRQLPEEGLKFMVYLQKENIIDESGMPKERFSAEFPKEGPSILRIQQVVRGDSAAYFCASSVGLGVEQFFGPGTRLTVL.

The V gene is TRBV19, the J gene TRBJ2-5; 10 nucleotides match TRBD2. V was clipped by 5 bases and J by 6 bases; unmatched bases: 3. Germline CDR1 is LNHDA and CDR2 is SQIVND (reference sequence). This CDR3 is built from 13 residues. CDR3 bases: TGTGCCAGTAGTGTAGCGGGAGGTCAGACCCAGTACTTC. Protein: CASSVAGGQTQYF.

The chain has TRBV28 and TRBJ2-7, with 7 bases aligning to TRBD1. With 6 bases clipped from V and 3 bases from J, the junction kept 8 bases outside the gene matches. The CDR3 consists of 14 residues. Germline lookup yields CDR1 MDHEN and CDR2 SYDVKM. The CDR3 sequence: CASRAGTAIYEQYF. The CDR3 coding sequence is TGTGCCAGCAGGGCCGGGACAGCAATCTACGAGCAGTACTTC.

The chain couples TRBV19 to TRBJ1-1, with 8 bases aligning to TRBD1. Looked up from germline, CDR1 is LNHDA and CDR2 is SQIVND (reference sequence). Trimming at V came to 5 bases and at J to 2 bases, leaving 7 bases not matched to a gene. The CDR3 loop spans 15 amino acids. The CDR3, as DNA: TGTGCCAGTAGTGCAGGACAGGGACCTAACACTGAAGCTTTCTTT. Its protein product is CASSAGQGPNTEAFF.

The chain combines TRBV27 with TRBJ2-3, with 8 bases matching TRBD2. Germline V CDR1 and CDR2: MNHEY, SMNVEV (reference sequence). Trimming removed 5 bases from V and 15 bases from J; junction bases left unmatched: 7. The CDR3 is 11 residues long. In DNA, the CDR3 is TGTGCCAGCAGTGGCCTCGGGGGGGACTATTTT. It encodes CASSGLGGDYF.

A few counts support this clone. The rearrangement links TRBV10-3 to TRBJ2-1, with 9 positions matching TRBD2. V lost 6 bases to trimming and J lost 4 bases; unmatched junction nucleotides: 10. The germline V gene has CDR1 ENHRY and CDR2 SYGVKD. The CDR3 consists of 16 residues. CDR3 bases: TGTGCCATCAGCCCGCAGGCAAGCGGGGGGTACAATGAGCAGTTCTTC. Its protein product is CAISPQASGGYNEQFF.

The rearrangement joins TRBV7-2 to TRBJ2-3; 9 bases agree with TRBD2. Germline-derived CDR1 and CDR2 are SGHTA and FQGNSA. J was trimmed by 3 bases and V by 3 bases; bases with no gene match: 7. This CDR3 is 16 amino acids long. CDR3 protein: CASSFLAGGLTDTQYF. As DNA, the CDR3 is TGTGCCAGCAGCTTTCTGGCGGGGGGGTTGACAGATACGCAGTATTTT. The full variable domain, in which reference TRBV7-2 and TRBJ2-3 provide the parts outside the CDR3, is GAGVSQSPSNKVTEKGKDVELRCDPISGHTALYWYRQSLGQGLEFLIYFQGNSAPDKSGLPSDRFSAERTGGSVSTLTIQRTQQEDSAVYLCASSFLAGGLTDTQYFGPGTRLTVL.

V usage is TRBV24-1 and J usage is TRBJ2-5; 11 positions agree with TRBD2. Germline V gene data show CDR1 as KGHDR and CDR2 as SFDVKD. The V and J ends lost 5 bases and 10 bases, in that order; junction bases with no gene match: 11. The CDR3 is 15 amino acids. The CDR3 DNA is TGTGCCACCAGTGCTAATCTAGCGGGAGGTGTGGGCCAGTACTTC. Translating it yields CATSANLAGGVGQYF.

The chain recombines TRBV10-3 with TRBJ1-1, with TRBD1 as a possible D gene (5 bases). Deletions cut 10 bases from V and 8 bases from J, with 23 bases between. The CDR3 consists of 14 residues. CDR1 and CDR2 from the germline V gene are ENHRY and SYGVKD. This CDR3 is CATTILEGRGEAFF. The CDR3 DNA reads as TGTGCCACCACTATCTTGGAGGGACGGGGAGAAGCTTTCTTT.

The V call is TRBV27, the J call TRBJ2-1; D is undetermined. CDR3 size: 13 residues. CDR1 MNHEY and CDR2 SMNVEV come from the germline V gene (reference sequence). The V end lost 2 bases, the J end lost 2 bases, and 4 bases lay between the germline ends. The CDR3 sequence is CASSLNTYNEQFF. As DNA, the CDR3 is TGTGCCAGCAGTTTAAACACCTACAATGAGCAGTTCTTC.

The CDR3 protein is CASSFGLHYNEQFF. DNA of the CDR3: TGTGCCAGCAGCTTCGGACTGCATTACAATGAGCAGTTCTTC. The chain is built from TRBV11-2 and TRBJ2-1; possibly TRBD2 for D (5 bases). Germline values: CDR1 SGHAT, CDR2 FQNNGV. Trimming took 3 bases from V and 4 from J, leaving 10 bases between them. The CDR3 sequence is 14 residues long.

This chain's CDR3 is CASSQLAPGELFF. The CDR3 DNA follows: TGTGCCAGCAGCCAACTAGCGCCCGGGGAGCTGTTTTTT. The chain carries TRBV3-1 (or the pseudogene TRBV3-2) and TRBJ2-2; D is possibly TRBD2 (6 bases). The V gene lost 2 bases and the J gene lost 6 bases, with 7 bases spanning the gap. CDR1 and CDR2 from the germline V gene are LGHDT and YNNKEL (reference sequence). The CDR3 runs to 13 residues.

This chain uses TRBV7-9 with TRBJ1-1; D is ambiguous. Germline lookup yields CDR1 SEHNR and CDR2 FQNEAQ (reference sequence). The V end lost 5 bases, the J end lost 11 bases, and 15 bases lay between the germline ends. CDR3 length: 12 residues. Here the CDR3 reads CASSRAHGGAFF. CDR3 in DNA: TGTGCCAGCAGCCGAGCGCACGGTGGGGCTTTCTTT.

The chain links TRBV5-1 to TRBJ2-3; 7 positions match TRBD1. The length of the CDR3 is 16 residues. With 4 bases clipped from V and 6 bases from J, the junction kept 14 bases outside the gene matches. Germline CDR1 SGHRS, CDR2 YFSETQ. In DNA, the CDR3 is TGCGCCAGCAGCAGAACCGGGACAGTGATTTTTGATACGCAGTATTTT. Its protein product is CASSRTGTVIFDTQYF. The whole variable domain, remainder taken from reference TRBV5-1 and TRBJ2-3, is KAGVTQTPRYLIKTRGQQVTLSCSPISGHRSVSWYQQTPGQGLQFLFEYFSETQRNKGNFPGRFSGRQFSNSRSEMNVSTLELGDSALYLCASSRTGTVIFDTQYFGPGTRLTVL.

V and J are TRBV5-1 and TRBJ2-1, with 7 bases aligning to TRBD2. Unmatched junction bases numbered 5, after V lost 6 bases and J lost 5 bases. Germline values: CDR1 SGHRS, CDR2 YFSETQ. This CDR3 is 13 amino acids long. For the CDR3, the DNA is TGCGCCAGCAACGGACTAGATAACAATGAGCAGTTCTTC. Amino acids: CASNGLDNNEQFF. Variable domain in full (rest from reference TRBV5-1 and TRBJ2-1): KAGVTQTPRYLIKTRGQQVTLSCSPISGHRSVSWYQQTPGQGLQFLFEYFSETQRNKGNFPGRFSGRQFSNSRSEMNVSTLELGDSALYLCASNGLDNNEQFFGPGTRLTVL.

V gene TRBV29-1 combines with J gene TRBJ1-1; TRBD1 is a possible D gene (5 bases). Germline V gives CDR1 SQVTM, CDR2 ANQGSEA. Trimming removed 6 bases at V and 5 bases at J, with 16 bases between. The CDR3 runs 13 residues. The CDR3 coding sequence is TGCAGCGTGCCAGGGTGGAGGGTGACTGAAGCTTTCTTT. Protein product: CSVPGWRVTEAFF.

The J gene is TRBJ1-1, the V gene TRBV27; TRBD1 might be the D (5 bases). Germline assignment: CDR1 MNHEY and CDR2 SMNVEV (reference sequence). V was trimmed by 7 bases and J by 8 bases, leaving 17 bases between them. CDR3 length equals 13 residues. CDR3 amino acids: CASTSGGVAEAFF. The CDR3 region has the DNA TGTGCCAGCACCTCGGGAGGGGTTGCGGAAGCTTTCTTT.

The V call is TRBV5-1, the J call TRBJ2-1, with D possibly TRBD1 on 5 matching bases. The CDR3 contains 13 residues. The germline CDR1 and CDR2 sequences are SGHRS and YFSETQ. V was shortened by 1 base and J by 9 bases, with 11 bases between the two germline ends. The CDR3 DNA reads as TGCGCCAGCAGCTTGCTTAGGGGCGGTGAGCAGTTCTTC. This gives the protein CASSLLRGGEQFF.

This chain connects TRBV4-3 to TRBJ1-4; D is unclear. CDR3 length: 13 amino acids. The V gene lost 1 base and the J gene lost 7 bases, with 7 bases spanning the gap. CDR1 and CDR2 from the germline V gene are LGHNA and YSLEER. The CDR3 region has the DNA TGCGCCAGCAGCCAAGTTCGCGGTGAAAAACTGTTTTTT. It codes for CASSQVRGEKLFF.

In this sample, this clone turned up once. The chain employs TRBV5-1 and TRBJ2-5; tentatively, D is TRBD2 (6 bases). CDR1 is SGHRS and CDR2 is YFSETQ in the germline V gene. Trimming pared 0 bases from V and 5 bases from J, leaving 11 bases between. The CDR3 has 14 amino acids. The CDR3 here is CASSLGAGRETQYF. Here the CDR3 DNA reads TGCGCCAGCAGCTTGGGCGCAGGGAGGGAGACCCAGTACTTC.

The rearrangement joins TRBV18 to TRBJ1-3; TRBD1 might be the D (5 bases). This CDR3 is 16 amino acids long. Germline assignment: CDR1 KGHSH and CDR2 LQKENI. The V gene lost 2 bases and the J gene lost 0 bases, with 11 bases spanning the gap. The CDR3 spells CASSPFGGFSGNTIYF. The CDR3, as DNA: TGTGCCAGCTCACCATTCGGGGGGTTCTCTGGAAACACCATATATTTT.

The chain uses TRBV9 and TRBJ2-1; 10 bases map to TRBD1. V dropped 4 bases and J dropped 5; count of bases not matched to a gene: 9. CDR1 is SGDLS and CDR2 is YYNGEE in the germline V gene. The CDR3 is 16 amino acids. CDR3 region: CASSSRGTGADNEQFF. CDR3 nucleotides: TGTGCCAGCAGCAGCCGAGGGACAGGGGCTGACAATGAGCAGTTCTTC.

The V and J genes are TRBV6-2 or TRBV6-3 and TRBJ1-2, with 7 positions matching TRBD1. V lost 5 bases to trimming and J lost 8 bases; unmatched junction nucleotides: 2. Germline CDR1 reads MNHEY; CDR2 reads SVGEGT. The CDR3 runs to 11 residues. CDR3 sequence reads: CASSDRDGYTF. For the CDR3, the DNA is TGTGCCAGCAGTGACAGGGACGGCTACACCTTC.

This chain links TRBV5-1 with TRBJ2-1, with 10 bases fitting TRBD2. CDR3 length: 15 residues. V gave up 3 bases and J gave up 5 bases; unmatched junction bases: 5. CDR1 is SGHRS, CDR2 YFSETQ, per germline. Here the CDR3 DNA reads TGCGCCAGCAGCTCGGGACTAGCGTTCCACAATGAGCAGTTCTTC. This codes for CASSSGLAFHNEQFF.